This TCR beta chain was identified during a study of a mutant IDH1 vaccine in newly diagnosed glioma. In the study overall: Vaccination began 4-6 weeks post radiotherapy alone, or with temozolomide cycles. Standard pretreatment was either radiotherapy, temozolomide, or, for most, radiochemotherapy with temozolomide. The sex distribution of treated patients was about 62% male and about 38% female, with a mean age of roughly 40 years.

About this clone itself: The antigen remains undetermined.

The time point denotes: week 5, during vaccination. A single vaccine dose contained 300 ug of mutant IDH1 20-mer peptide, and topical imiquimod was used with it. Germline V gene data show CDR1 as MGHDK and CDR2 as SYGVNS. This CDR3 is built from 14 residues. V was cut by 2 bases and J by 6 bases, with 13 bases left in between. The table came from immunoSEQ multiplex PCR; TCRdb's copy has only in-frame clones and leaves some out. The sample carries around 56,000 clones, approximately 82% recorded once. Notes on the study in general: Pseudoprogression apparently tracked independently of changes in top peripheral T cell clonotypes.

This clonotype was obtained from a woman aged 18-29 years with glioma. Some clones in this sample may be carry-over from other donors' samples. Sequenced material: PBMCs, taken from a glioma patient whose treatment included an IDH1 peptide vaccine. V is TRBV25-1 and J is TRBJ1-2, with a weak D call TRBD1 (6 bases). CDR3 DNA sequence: TGTGCCAGCAGTGAACCAACCGGGGGCAATGGCTACACCTTC. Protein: CASSEPTGGNGYTF.